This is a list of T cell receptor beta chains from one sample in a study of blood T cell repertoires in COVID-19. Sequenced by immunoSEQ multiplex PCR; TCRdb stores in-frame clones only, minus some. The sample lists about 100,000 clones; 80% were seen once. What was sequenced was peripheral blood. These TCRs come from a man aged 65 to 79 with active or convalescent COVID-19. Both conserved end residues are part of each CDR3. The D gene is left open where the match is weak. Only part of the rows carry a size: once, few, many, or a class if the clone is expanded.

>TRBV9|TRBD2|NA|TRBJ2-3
TGTGCCAGCAGCCCCCCTAGCGGGGGCGCAGATACGCAGTATTTT
CASSPPSGGADTQYF
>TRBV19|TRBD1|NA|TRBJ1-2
TGTGCCAGTATCGGGACAGACTATGGCTACACCTTC
CASIGTDYGYTF
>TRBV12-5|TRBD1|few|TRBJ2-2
TGTGCTAGTGGTTTGCCGAAGGGGGCTGTGAACACCGGGGAGCTGTTTTTT
CASGLPKGAVNTGELFF
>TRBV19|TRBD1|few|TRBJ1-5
TGTGCCAGTAGTATGACAGGGTCGGGCAATCAGCCCCAGCATTTT
CASSMTGSGNQPQHF
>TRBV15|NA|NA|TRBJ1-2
TGTGCCACCAGCAGAGACCGTGTCTATGGCTACACCTTC
CATSRDRVYGYTF
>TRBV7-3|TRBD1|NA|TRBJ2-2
TGTGCCAGCAGCTCATTTGGGACAGGGAACACCGGGGAGCTGTTTTTT
CASSSFGTGNTGELFF
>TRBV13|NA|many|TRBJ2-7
TGTGCCAGCAGCCCGTTCTTGGGGCTAGAGAACGAGCAGTACTTC
CASSPFLGLENEQYF
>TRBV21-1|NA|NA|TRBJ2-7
TGTGCCAGCAGCAAAGGGGCGCGGGAGAGCTCCTACGAGCAGTACTTC
CASSKGARESSYEQYF
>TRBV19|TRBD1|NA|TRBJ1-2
TGTGCCAGTAGTCTCCGGACAGGGAAACGCAACTATGGCTACACCTTC
CASSLRTGKRNYGYTF
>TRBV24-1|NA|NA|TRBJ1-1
TGTGCCACCAGTGATTCGGGTACAACGAACACTGAAGCTTTCTTT
CATSDSGTTNTEAFF
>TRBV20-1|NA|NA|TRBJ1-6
TGCAGTGCTCTACCTTCACCCCTCCACTTT
CSALPSPLHF
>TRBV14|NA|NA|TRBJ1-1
TGTGCCAGCAGCCAAGGGCAGGGGACTGAAGCTTTCTTT
CASSQGQGTEAFF
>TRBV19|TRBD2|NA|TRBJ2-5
TGTGCCAGTAGTAGCGATAGCGGGGGGGCTTTCCCAGAGACCCAGTACTTC
CASSSDSGGAFPETQYF
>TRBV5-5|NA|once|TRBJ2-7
TGTGCCAGCAGCGTCCTGGGGCTATCGAGCGAGCAGTACTTC
CASSVLGLSSEQYF
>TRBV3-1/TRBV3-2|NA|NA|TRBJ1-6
TGTGCCAGCAGCAAAGGCAACGGGGGTTCACCCCTCCACTTT
CASSKGNGGSPLHF
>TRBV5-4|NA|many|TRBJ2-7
TGTGCCAGCAGCCCGGACCAGGGCTACGAGCAGTACTTC
CASSPDQGYEQYF
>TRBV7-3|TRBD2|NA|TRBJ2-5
TGTGCCAGCAGCAGACTAGCCGGAAGCGGTGAGACCCAGTACTTC
CASSRLAGSGETQYF
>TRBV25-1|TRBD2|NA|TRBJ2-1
TGTGCCAGCACTGCAAATAGCGGGGGGTTTTACAATGAGCAGTTCTTC
CASTANSGGFYNEQFF